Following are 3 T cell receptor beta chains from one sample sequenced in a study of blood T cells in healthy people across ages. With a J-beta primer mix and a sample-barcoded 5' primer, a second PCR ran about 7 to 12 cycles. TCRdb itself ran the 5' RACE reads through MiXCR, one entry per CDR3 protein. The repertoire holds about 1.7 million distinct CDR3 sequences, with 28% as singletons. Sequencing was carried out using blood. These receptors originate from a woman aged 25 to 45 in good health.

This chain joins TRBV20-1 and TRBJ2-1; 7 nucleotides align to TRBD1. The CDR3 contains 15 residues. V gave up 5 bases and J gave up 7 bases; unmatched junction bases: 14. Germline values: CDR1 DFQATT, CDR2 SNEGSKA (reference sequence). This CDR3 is CSAQRWGQSGNEQFF. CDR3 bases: TGCAGTGCTCAAAGATGGGGACAGTCGGGGAATGAGCAGTTCTTC.

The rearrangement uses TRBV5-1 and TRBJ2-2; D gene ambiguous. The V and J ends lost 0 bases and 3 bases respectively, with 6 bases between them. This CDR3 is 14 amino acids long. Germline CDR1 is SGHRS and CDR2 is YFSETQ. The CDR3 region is CASSLEGDTGELFF. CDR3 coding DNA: TGCGCCAGCAGCTTGGAAGGTGACACCGGGGAGCTGTTTTTT.

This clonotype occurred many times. The CDR3, as DNA: TGTGCCAGCAGCTCCCGTACCTCTGGGGCCAACGTCCTGACTTTC. It codes for CASSSRTSGANVLTF. This chain uses TRBV9 with TRBJ2-6; no firm D call. Trimming shortened V by 4 bases and J by 0 bases, and 8 bases separated the two germline ends. Germline loops: CDR1 SGDLS, CDR2 YYNGEE. CDR3 length: 15 amino acids.